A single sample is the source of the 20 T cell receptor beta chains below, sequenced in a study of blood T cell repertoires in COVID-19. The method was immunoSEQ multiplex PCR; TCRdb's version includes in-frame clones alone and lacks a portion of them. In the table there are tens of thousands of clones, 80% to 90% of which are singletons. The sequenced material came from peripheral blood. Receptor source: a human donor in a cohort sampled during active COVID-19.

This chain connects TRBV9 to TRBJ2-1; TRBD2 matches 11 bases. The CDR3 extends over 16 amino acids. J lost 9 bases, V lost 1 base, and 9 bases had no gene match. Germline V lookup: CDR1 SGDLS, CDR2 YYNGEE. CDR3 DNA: TGTGCCAGCAGCGTAACTAGCGGGAGAGTGAGGGGTGAGCAGTTCTTC. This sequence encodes CASSVTSGRVRGEQFF.

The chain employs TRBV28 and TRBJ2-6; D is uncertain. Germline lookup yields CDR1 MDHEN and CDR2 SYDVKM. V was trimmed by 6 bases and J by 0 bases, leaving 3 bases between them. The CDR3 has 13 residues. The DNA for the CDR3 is TGTGCCAGCAGCTTCTCTGGGGCCAACGTCCTGACTTTC. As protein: CASSFSGANVLTF.

For the CDR3, the DNA is TGTGCCAGCAGATCACTAGCGGGTAGCTCCTACAATGAGCAGTTCTTC. Amino acid sequence: CASRSLAGSSYNEQFF. The rearrangement joins TRBV27 to TRBJ2-1; the match to TRBD2 covers 9 bases. This CDR3 contains 16 residues. V lost 6 bases to trimming and J lost 0 bases; unmatched junction nucleotides: 6. Germline-derived CDR1 and CDR2 are MNHEY and SMNVEV (reference sequence).

The CDR3 coding sequence is TGTGCCAGCAGCCTAGGGGGAGGGAGCGCAGATACGCAGTATTTT. It codes for CASSLGGGSADTQYF. The chain recombines TRBV7-2 with TRBJ2-3; D possibly corresponds to TRBD2 (7 bases). The CDR3 length is 15 residues. Germline CDR1 is SGHTA and CDR2 is FQGNSA. Trimming removed 5 bases at V and 4 bases at J, with 16 bases between.

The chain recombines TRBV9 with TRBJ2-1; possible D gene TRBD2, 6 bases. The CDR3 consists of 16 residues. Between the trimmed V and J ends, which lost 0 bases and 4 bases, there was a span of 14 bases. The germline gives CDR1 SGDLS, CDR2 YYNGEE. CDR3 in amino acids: CASSVGGSGPYNEQFF. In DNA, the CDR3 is TGTGCCAGCAGCGTAGGTGGTAGCGGACCTTACAATGAGCAGTTCTTC. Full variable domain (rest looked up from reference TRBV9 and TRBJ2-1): DSGVTQTPKHLITATGQRVTLRCSPRSGDLSVYWYQQSLDQGLQFLIQYYNGEERAKGNILERFSAQQFPDLHSELNLSSLELGDSALYFCASSVGGSGPYNEQFFGPGTRLTVL.

The CDR3 is CASSNYNDEQYF. CDR3 nucleotides: TGTGCCAGCAGCAACTACAACGACGAGCAGTACTTC. The V and J genes are TRBV7-2 and TRBJ2-7; D gene uncertain. Germline loops: CDR1 SGHTA, CDR2 FQGNSA. The CDR3 sequence is 12 residues long. Trimming stripped 5 bases from V and 5 bases from J, with 10 bases between.

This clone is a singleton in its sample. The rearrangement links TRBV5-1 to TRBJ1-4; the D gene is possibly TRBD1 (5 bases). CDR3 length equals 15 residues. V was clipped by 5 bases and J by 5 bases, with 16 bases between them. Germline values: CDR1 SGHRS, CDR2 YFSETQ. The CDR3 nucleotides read TGCGCCAGCAGTTGGTCGACTTCAGGGAATGAAAAACTGTTTTTT. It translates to CASSWSTSGNEKLFF.

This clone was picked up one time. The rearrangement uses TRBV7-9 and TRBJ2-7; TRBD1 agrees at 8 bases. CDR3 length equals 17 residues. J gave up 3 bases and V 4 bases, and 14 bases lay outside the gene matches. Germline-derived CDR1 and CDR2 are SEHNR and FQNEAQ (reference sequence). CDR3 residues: CASSSASRGTGNYEQYF. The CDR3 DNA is TGTGCCAGCAGCTCGGCCAGTAGGGGGACAGGAAACTACGAGCAGTACTTC.

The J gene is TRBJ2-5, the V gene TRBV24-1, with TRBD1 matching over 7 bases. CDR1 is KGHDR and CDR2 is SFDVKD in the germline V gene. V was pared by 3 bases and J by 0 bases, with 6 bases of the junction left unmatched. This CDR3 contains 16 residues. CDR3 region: CATSDGTAPYQETQYF. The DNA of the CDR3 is TGTGCCACCAGTGATGGGACAGCGCCGTACCAAGAGACCCAGTACTTC.

As DNA, the CDR3 is TGTGCCAGGGAGCGGGAGAAGCCTAATGAGCAGTTCTTC. Its translation is CAREREKPNEQFF. J is TRBJ2-1 and V is TRBV2; 8 bases match TRBD2. The germline CDR1 and CDR2 sequences are SNHLY and FYNNEI. Unmatched junction bases numbered 8, after V lost 9 bases and J lost 7 bases. This CDR3 spans 13 amino acids. Filled out from reference TRBV2 and TRBJ2-1, the complete variable domain reads EPEVTQTPSHQVTQMGQEVILRCVPISNHLYFYWYRQILGQKVEFLVSFYNNEISEKSEIFDDQFSVERPDGSNFTLKIRSTKLEDSAMYFCAREREKPNEQFFGPGTRLTVL.

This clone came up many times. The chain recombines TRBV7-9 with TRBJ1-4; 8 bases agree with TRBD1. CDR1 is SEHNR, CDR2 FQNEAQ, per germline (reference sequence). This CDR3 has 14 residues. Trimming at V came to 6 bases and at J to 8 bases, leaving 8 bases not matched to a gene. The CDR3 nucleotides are TGTGCCAGCAGGGGAGGACAGGGCGGCGAAAAACTGTTTTTT. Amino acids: CASRGGQGGEKLFF.

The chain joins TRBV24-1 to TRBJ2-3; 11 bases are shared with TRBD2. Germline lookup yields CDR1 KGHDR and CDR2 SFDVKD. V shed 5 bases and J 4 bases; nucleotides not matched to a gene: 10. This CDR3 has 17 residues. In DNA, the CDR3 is TGTGCCACCAGTGGCTCCTTGACTAGCGGGAAATCAGATACGCAGTATTTT. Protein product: CATSGSLTSGKSDTQYF.

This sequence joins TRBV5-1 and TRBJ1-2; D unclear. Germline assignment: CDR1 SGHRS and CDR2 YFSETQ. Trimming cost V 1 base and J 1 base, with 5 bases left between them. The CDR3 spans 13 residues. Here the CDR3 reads CASSLFSNYGYTF. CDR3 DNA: TGCGCCAGCAGCTTGTTCAGTAACTATGGCTACACCTTC.

In DNA, the CDR3 is TGTGCCAGCAGTCCAGTCCGGACAGGGTCCTACGAGCAGTACTTC. Protein product: CASSPVRTGSYEQYF. V usage is TRBV6-2 or TRBV6-3 and J usage is TRBJ2-7; 8 nucleotides align to TRBD1. The V and J ends lost 5 bases and 1 base, in that order; junction bases with no gene match: 7. From germline, CDR1 is MNHEY and CDR2 SVGEGT. The CDR3 extends over 15 amino acids.

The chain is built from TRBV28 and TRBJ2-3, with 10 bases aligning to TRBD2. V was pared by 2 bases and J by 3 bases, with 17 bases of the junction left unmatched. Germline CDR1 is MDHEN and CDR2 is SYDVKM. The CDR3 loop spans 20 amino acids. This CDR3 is CASSLKGLGLAGEWTDTQYF. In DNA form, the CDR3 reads TGTGCCAGCAGTTTAAAGGGCTTGGGGCTAGCGGGAGAATGGACAGATACGCAGTATTTT.

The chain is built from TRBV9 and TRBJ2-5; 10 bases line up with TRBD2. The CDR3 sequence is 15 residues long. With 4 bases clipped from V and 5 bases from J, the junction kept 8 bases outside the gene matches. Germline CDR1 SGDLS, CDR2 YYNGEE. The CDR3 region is CASSSRTSGRETQYF. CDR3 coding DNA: TGTGCCAGCAGCTCCAGGACTAGCGGCAGGGAGACCCAGTACTTC.

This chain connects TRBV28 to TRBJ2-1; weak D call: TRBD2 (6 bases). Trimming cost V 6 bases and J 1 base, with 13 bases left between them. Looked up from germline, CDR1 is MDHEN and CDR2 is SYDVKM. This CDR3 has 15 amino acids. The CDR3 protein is CASSPLGRSYNEQFF. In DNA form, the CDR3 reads TGTGCCAGCAGCCCCTTAGGGAGGTCCTACAATGAGCAGTTCTTC.

The DNA of the CDR3 is TGTGCCAGTAGTATGGAGGGACGGAGGAACACTGAAGCTTTCTTT. As protein: CASSMEGRRNTEAFF. This chain uses TRBV19 with TRBJ1-1; a possible D gene is TRBD1 (5 bases). V was clipped by 3 bases and J by 1 base, with 12 bases between them. CDR1 is LNHDA, CDR2 SQIVND, per germline (reference sequence). This CDR3 has 15 residues. Full variable domain (rest looked up from reference TRBV19 and TRBJ1-1): DGGITQSPKYLFRKEGQNVTLSCEQNLNHDAMYWYRQDPGQGLRLIYYSQIVNDFQKGDIAEGYSVSREKKESFPLTVTSAQKNPTAFYLCASSMEGRRNTEAFFGQGTRLTVV.

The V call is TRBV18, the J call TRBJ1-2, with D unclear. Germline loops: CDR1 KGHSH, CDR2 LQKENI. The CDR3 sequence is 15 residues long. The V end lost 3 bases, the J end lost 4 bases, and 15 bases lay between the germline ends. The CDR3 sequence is CASSPDFTVSYGYTF. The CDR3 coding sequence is TGTGCCAGCTCACCCGATTTCACGGTTAGCTATGGCTACACCTTC.

This chain's CDR3 is CASSPRQRDSNQPQHF. The CDR3 DNA follows: TGTGCCAGCAGCCCCCGTCAAAGAGATAGCAATCAGCCCCAGCATTTT. The chain is built from TRBV7-8 and TRBJ1-5; D is undetermined. Between the trimmed V and J ends, which lost 5 bases and 0 bases, there was a span of 14 bases. CDR1 and CDR2 (germline): SGHVS, FQNEAQ. This CDR3 region has 16 residues.